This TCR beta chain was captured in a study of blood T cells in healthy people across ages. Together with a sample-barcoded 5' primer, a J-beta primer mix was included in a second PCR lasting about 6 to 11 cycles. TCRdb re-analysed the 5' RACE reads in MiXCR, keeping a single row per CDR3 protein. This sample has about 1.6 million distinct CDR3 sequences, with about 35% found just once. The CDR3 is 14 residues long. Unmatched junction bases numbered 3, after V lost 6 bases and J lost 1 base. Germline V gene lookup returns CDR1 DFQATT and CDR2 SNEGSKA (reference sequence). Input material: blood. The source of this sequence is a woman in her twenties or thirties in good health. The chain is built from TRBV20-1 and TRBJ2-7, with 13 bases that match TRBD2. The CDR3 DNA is TGCAGTGCCTTACTAGCGGGGGGGTCCTACGAGCAGTACTTC. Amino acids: CSALLAGGSYEQYF.